This T cell receptor (beta chain) appears in the sequencing data of a study of blood T cell repertoires in COVID-19. The wider study: There were acute and convalescent COVID-19 samples, and they came from the United States, Italy and Spain. PBMCs, B-cell-depleted T cells, or T cells were the source of the cDNA or gDNA that made up the material.

In the authors' workflow: Reference gene primer amplification yielded estimated nucleated cell counts. Clones were read by immunoSEQ multiplex PCR, and TCRdb kept only the in-frame ones, dropping some. V, J and clone size are those of that table, while D and trimming were read from the DNA. The repertoire holds more than 95,000 clones, with about 80% as singletons. What was sequenced was peripheral blood. The TCR sequence derives from a human donor in a cohort sampled during active or convalescent COVID-19.

The CDR3 protein is CASSLAGRDTEAFF. CDR3 nucleotides: TGCGCCAGCAGCTTGGCTGGGAGAGACACTGAAGCTTTCTTT. The chain couples TRBV5-1 to TRBJ1-1; no firm D call. The CDR3 runs 14 residues. Germline-derived CDR1 and CDR2 are SGHRS and YFSETQ. The germline V and J ends were trimmed by 0 bases and 3 bases, with 9 bases remaining between them. Using reference TRBV5-1 and TRBJ1-1 for the parts outside the CDR3, the full variable domain is KAGVTQTPRYLIKTRGQQVTLSCSPISGHRSVSWYQQTPGQGLQFLFEYFSETQRNKGNFPGRFSGRQFSNSRSEMNVSTLELGDSALYLCASSLAGRDTEAFFGQGTRLTVV.